The 3 T cell receptor beta chains given below trace back to one sample, sequenced in a study of OX40 agonist ivuxolimab in advanced cancers. This table comes from immunoSEQ multiplex PCR, and its TCRdb copy is limited to in-frame clones, with some not included. Of 71,000 or so clones in the sample, 85% to 90% were seen once. This specimen was CD4+ or CD8+ T cells sorted from blood, taken in a trial of the OX40 agonist ivuxolimab. Receptors were obtained from an adult with an advanced solid tumor such as melanoma, head and neck, liver or kidney cancer.

The chain carries TRBV11-2 and TRBJ2-1; TRBD1 aligns across 10 bases. Trimming cost V 3 bases and J 3 bases; bases outside gene matches: 2. Germline CDR1 SGHAT, CDR2 FQNNGV. CDR3 size: 15 residues. CDR3 loop: CASSLGQGHYNEQFF. DNA of the CDR3: TGTGCCAGCAGCTTGGGACAGGGGCACTACAATGAGCAGTTCTTC.

The chain carries TRBV5-1 and TRBJ1-6; 7 bases align to TRBD1. Germline trimming cut 5 bases from V and 10 bases from J; bases unmatched to any gene: 9. The CDR3 is 14 residues long. Germline CDR1 is SGHRS and CDR2 is YFSETQ. The CDR3 DNA is TGCGCCAGCAGTACCGGGACAGTGGGATCACCCCTCCACTTT. Amino acids: CASSTGTVGSPLHF. Using reference TRBV5-1 and TRBJ1-6 for the parts outside the CDR3, the full variable domain is KAGVTQTPRYLIKTRGQQVTLSCSPISGHRSVSWYQQTPGQGLQFLFEYFSETQRNKGNFPGRFSGRQFSNSRSEMNVSTLELGDSALYLCASSTGTVGSPLHFGNGTRLTVT.

This clone was seen just once. The chain carries TRBV19 and TRBJ2-2; TRBD2 matches at 10 bases. CDR3 length: 13 amino acids. Germline V gene lookup returns CDR1 LNHDA and CDR2 SQIVND (reference sequence). V shed 7 bases, J shed 6 bases, and the junction held 2 bases outside the gene matches. CDR3 nucleotide sequence: TGTGCCAGTATGAGCGGGAGGGCCGGGGAGCTGTTTTTT. Translated, it gives CASMSGRAGELFF. Together with reference TRBV19 and TRBJ2-2, the CDR3 gives the full variable domain: DGGITQSPKYLFRKEGQNVTLSCEQNLNHDAMYWYRQDPGQGLRLIYYSQIVNDFQKGDIAEGYSVSREKKESFPLTVTSAQKNPTAFYLCASMSGRAGELFFGEGSRLTVL.